This T cell receptor beta chain was obtained from a study of blood T cell repertoires in COVID-19. Study as a whole: The United States, Italy and Spain supplied acute and convalescent COVID-19 samples. PBMCs, B-cell-depleted T cells, or T cells provided the cDNA or gDNA that made up the material.

The assay was immunoSEQ multiplex PCR, and TCRdb's table has in-frame clones only and misses some. The sample contains roughly 700,000 clones, around 89% of which appear only once. Between the trimmed V and J ends, which lost 1 base and 0 bases, there was a span of 10 bases. There are 15 residues in the CDR3. Germline V gives CDR1 SGHTA, CDR2 FQGNSA. The sequence was collected from a woman between 18 and 29 years old with acute or convalescent COVID-19. The chain carries TRBV7-2 and TRBJ2-7; D is uncertain. Sequences were obtained from peripheral blood. The DNA for the CDR3 is TGTGCCAGCAGCTTAGATGGGCTTATCTCCTACGAGCAGTACTTC. Residues: CASSLDGLISYEQYF. Full variable domain (remainder filled in from reference TRBV7-2 and TRBJ2-7): GAGVSQSPSNKVTEKGKDVELRCDPISGHTALYWYRQSLGQGLEFLIYFQGNSAPDKSGLPSDRFSAERTGGSVSTLTIQRTQQEDSAVYLCASSLDGLISYEQYFGPGTRLTVT.